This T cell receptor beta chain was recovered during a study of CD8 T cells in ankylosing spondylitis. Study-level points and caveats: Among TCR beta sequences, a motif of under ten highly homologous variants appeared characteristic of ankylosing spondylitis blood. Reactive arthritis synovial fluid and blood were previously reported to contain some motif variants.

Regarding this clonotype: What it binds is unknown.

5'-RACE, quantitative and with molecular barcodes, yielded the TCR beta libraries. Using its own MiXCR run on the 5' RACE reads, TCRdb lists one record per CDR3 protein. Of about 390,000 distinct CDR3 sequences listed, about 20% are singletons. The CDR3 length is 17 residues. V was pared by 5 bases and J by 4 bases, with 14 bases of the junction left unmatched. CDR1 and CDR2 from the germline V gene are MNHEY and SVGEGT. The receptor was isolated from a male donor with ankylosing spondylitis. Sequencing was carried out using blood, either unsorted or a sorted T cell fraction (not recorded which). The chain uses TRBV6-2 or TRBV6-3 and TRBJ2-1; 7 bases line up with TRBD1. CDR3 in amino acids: CASSAINRGRGYNEQFF. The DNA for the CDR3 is TGTGCCAGCAGTGCGATCAACAGGGGACGGGGATACAATGAGCAGTTCTTC.